A single sample is the source of the 28 T cell receptor beta chains below, sequenced in a study of T cells generated in artificial thymic organoids. Reverse primers in the TRAC or TRBC constant regions drove separate semi-nested PCRs for TCRalpha and TCRbeta. MiXCR, run by TCRdb on the 5' RACE reads, gives a single entry per CDR3 protein. The repertoire has 5,400 or so distinct CDR3 sequences, about 25% of them found once; the top ten carry roughly 3%. Their specific antigens are unknown. Organoids aggregated human HSPCs with DLL1-transduced murine MS5 stromal cells. The seeding cells were CD34+CD3- hematopoietic stem and progenitor cells purified by FACS to remove T cells. Sequences were obtained from naive CD8+ T cells grown in artificial thymic organoids from cord blood stem and progenitor cells. Documented subset: CD3+TCRalphabeta+CD8SP T cells; for blood, CD45RO-CCR7+ naive CD8+ T cells. These TCRs come from a human donor who gave cord blood stem cells for thymic organoid culture, a cardiac surgery patient who gave postnatal thymus, or a blood donor (not recorded which).

By sample share, this clonotype is medium-sized. This chain uses TRBV20-1 with TRBJ2-7; no reliable D call. Trimming left V 5 bases short and J 2 bases short, with 7 bases between. The CDR3 contains 11 residues. Germline V gene sequence: CDR1 DFQATT, CDR2 SNEGSKA (reference sequence). For the CDR3, the DNA is TGCAGTGCTTTGGGTCCCTACGAGCAGTACTTC. This encodes CSALGPYEQYF.

This clonotype has more than one count but fewer than ten. A much more abundant neighbour one base away suggests this may be a read error. This rearrangement joins TRBV4-3 to TRBJ2-7; D ambiguous. Germline V gives CDR1 LGHNA, CDR2 YSLEER. The CDR3 runs 14 residues. Written as DNA, the CDR3 is TGCGCCAACAGCCTTGCAAGGGTCTCCTACGAGCAGTACTTC. Residues: CANSLARVSYEQYF.

Sample share makes this clonotype medium-sized. The chain recombines TRBV3-1 with TRBJ2-7; possibly TRBD2 for D (5 bases). V was shortened by 0 bases and J by 1 base, with 13 bases between the two germline ends. The CDR3 is 16 residues long. CDR1 LGHDT and CDR2 YNNKEL come from the germline V gene (reference sequence). The CDR3 region has the DNA TGTGCCAGCAGCCAAGAGTTCTGCCGGGGATCCTACGAGCAGTACTTC. It encodes CASSQEFCRGSYEQYF.

About this clonotype: This may come from a read error, since a much larger clone is one base off. The genes are TRBV6-5 and TRBJ1-3; D might be TRBD1 (6 bases). The CDR3 runs to 17 residues. Germline CDR1 MNHEY, CDR2 SVGAGI. CDR3 in amino acids: CASSFISDRSSGNAIYF. CDR3 DNA: TGTGCCAGCAGTTTCATATCCGACAGGAGCTCTGGAAACGCCATATATTTT.

In its sample, this clonotype is medium-sized. This sequence joins TRBV19 and TRBJ1-5; 8 nucleotides agree with TRBD1. The CDR3 has 22 residues. CDR1 and CDR2 from the germline V gene are LNHDA and SQIVND (reference sequence). After removal of 6 bases from V and 1 base from J, the junction contained 26 bases not matched to a gene. CDR3 protein: CASSSFSKPRTGTPASNQPQHF. CDR3 DNA sequence: TGTGCCAGTAGCAGTTTTTCAAAGCCGAGGACAGGGACCCCAGCAAGCAATCAGCCCCAGCATTTT.

In its sample, this clonotype ranks as medium-sized. The CDR3 DNA reads TGCGCCAGCAGCCAAGAGGGGGAATCGGGCCAGCCCCAGCATTTT. It yields the protein CASSQEGESGQPQHF. The J gene is TRBJ1-5, the V gene TRBV4-1; a possible D gene is TRBD1 (5 bases). This CDR3 has 15 amino acids. Germline lookup yields CDR1 MGHRA and CDR2 YSYEKL. With 0 bases removed from V and 7 bases from J, the gap between germline ends came to 13 bases.

This clonotype is labeled medium-sized (0.01 to 0.1%). At one end, the junction sequence differs from germline, possibly due to a read error. The V call is TRBV20-1, the J call TRBJ2-3; D is perhaps TRBD1 or TRBD2 (6 bases each). The CDR3 has 11 residues. Germline CDR1 reads DFQATT; CDR2 reads SNEGSKA (reference sequence). CDR3 loop: CSASRTAREDF. DNA of the CDR3: TGCAGTGCTAGCCGGACAGCGAGGGAGGATTTT.

Judged by abundance, this clonotype is medium-sized. The chain is built from TRBV4-3 and TRBJ1-5; 8 nucleotides align to TRBD1. The CDR3 is made up of 18 amino acids. V dropped 0 bases and J dropped 7; count of bases not matched to a gene: 14. The V gene's germline CDR1 is LGHNA and CDR2 YSLEER. CDR3 coding DNA: TGCGCCAGCAGCCAAGAAGAGTCCCGGACAGGGCGACACCAGCCCCAGCATTTT. Protein sequence: CASSQEESRTGRHQPQHF.

This clonotype was seen only a few times. This chain uses TRBV5-1 with TRBJ2-1; 9 nucleotides match TRBD2. V trimming: 1 base; J trimming: 0 bases; junction bases outside the gene matches: 5. This CDR3 has 17 amino acids. In germline, CDR1 is SGHRS, CDR2 YFSETQ. CDR3: CASSLKGTSLSYNEQFF. The DNA for the CDR3 is TGCGCCAGCAGCTTGAAAGGGACTAGCCTCTCCTACAATGAGCAGTTCTTC.

This clonotype was seen more than once but under ten times. The CDR3 DNA is TGCGCCAGCAGCCAAGGTACGATATCCTACAATGAGCAGTTCTTC. Translating it yields CASSQGTISYNEQFF. This chain links TRBV4-3 with TRBJ2-1, with unresolved D. The V end lost 1 base, the J end lost 1 base, and 8 bases lay between the germline ends. The CDR3 is made up of 15 amino acids. Germline CDR1 reads LGHNA; CDR2 reads YSLEER.

By proportion, this clonotype is medium-sized. The rearrangement links TRBV11-2 to TRBJ2-4; D is ambiguous. The germline V gene has CDR1 SGHAT and CDR2 FQNNGV. The V end lost 1 base, the J end lost 1 base, and 14 bases lay between the germline ends. This CDR3 is 17 amino acids long. The CDR3, as DNA: TGTGCCAGCAGCTTAGTTACGTGCAGGAATGCCAAAAACATTCAGTACTTC. Its protein product is CASSLVTCRNAKNIQYF.

This clonotype was detected a few times. The rearrangement joins TRBV7-9 to TRBJ1-5, with D hard to call. Germline CDR1 and CDR2: SEHNR and FQNEAQ (reference sequence). V shed 5 bases and J shed 0 bases, with 14 bases lying between them. The CDR3 runs 16 residues. The CDR3: CASSPVPLCSNQPQHF. CDR3 sequence (DNA): TGTGCCAGCAGCCCCGTACCCCTATGTAGCAATCAGCCCCAGCATTTT.

Worth noting for this clonotype: A much larger clonotype is one base distant, so this may be a read error. This chain links TRBV20-1 with TRBJ2-4, with TRBD1 as a possible D gene (7 bases). The CDR3 runs to 14 residues. Germline V gene data show CDR1 as DFQATT and CDR2 as SNEGSKA (reference sequence). The CDR3, as DNA: TGCAGTGCTTCAGGGGGGATCGACAAAAACATTCGGTACTTC. The encoded protein is CSASGGIDKNIRYF.

In its sample, this clonotype is medium-sized. The chain links TRBV4-1 to TRBJ2-5; D gene unclear. The length of the CDR3 is 13 residues. Per germline, CDR1 MGHRA and CDR2 YSYEKL. The V gene lost 0 bases and the J gene lost 7 bases, with 9 bases spanning the gap. The CDR3: CASSQESFGTQYF. CDR3 coding DNA: TGCGCCAGCAGCCAAGAATCCTTCGGGACCCAGTACTTC.

V and J are TRBV12-3 or TRBV12-4 and TRBJ2-2, with 8 nucleotides matching TRBD1. V was clipped by 3 bases and J by 6 bases; unmatched bases: 6. This CDR3 spans 15 amino acids. CDR3 in DNA: TGTGCCAGCAGTTTCCGGACAGGGCGATCCGGGGAGCTGTTTTTT. Translating it yields CASSFRTGRSGELFF.

By proportion, this clonotype is medium-sized (0.01 to 0.1%). V is TRBV6-2 or TRBV6-3 and J is TRBJ2-3; the match to TRBD2 covers 8 bases. The CDR3 totals 15 residues. Germline lookup yields CDR1 MNHEY and CDR2 SVGEGT. V shed 4 bases, J shed 2 bases, and the junction held 5 bases outside the gene matches. As DNA, the CDR3 is TGTGCCAGCAGTTTACTAGCGGTCTACACAGATACGCAGTATTTT. Protein: CASSLLAVYTDTQYF.

This clonotype is labeled as medium-sized. The chain links TRBV12-3 or TRBV12-4 to TRBJ2-7, with a weak D call TRBD1 (7 bases). Deletions cut 7 bases from V and 7 bases from J, with 14 bases between. This CDR3 is 12 amino acids long. The CDR3 DNA follows: TGTGCCAGCACCTCGACAGGGAGGGAGCAGTACTTC. Translating it yields CASTSTGREQYF.

This clonotype ranks as medium-sized. This rearrangement joins TRBV29-1 to TRBJ1-1, with 7 positions matching TRBD1. CDR1 and CDR2 (germline): SQVTM, ANQGSEA. The CDR3 extends over 13 amino acids. Germline trimming cut 7 bases from V and 1 base from J; bases unmatched to any gene: 6. The CDR3: CSAGRGKNTEAFF. The CDR3 DNA follows: TGCAGCGCTGGCAGGGGGAAGAACACTGAAGCTTTCTTT.

In this sample, this clonotype is medium-sized. The chain carries TRBV5-5 and TRBJ2-2, with D perhaps matching TRBD2 (5 bases). V was cut by 0 bases and J by 9 bases, with 9 bases left in between. The germline V gene has CDR1 SGHKS and CDR2 YYEKEE (reference sequence). This CDR3 contains 13 residues. CDR3 protein: CASSLDRRRELFF. CDR3 DNA sequence: TGTGCCAGCAGCTTGGACCGGAGGCGGGAGCTGTTTTTT.

This clonotype was picked up many times. This chain uses TRBV2 with TRBJ1-5; no reliable D call. CDR3 length: 12 amino acids. Germline V lookup: CDR1 SNHLY, CDR2 FYNNEI. The germline V and J ends were trimmed by 6 bases and 4 bases, with 7 bases remaining between them. CDR3 DNA: TGTGCCAGCAGCGTCCTAAATCAGCCCCAGCATTTT. Its translation is CASSVLNQPQHF.

This clonotype was counted at least ten times. The chain carries TRBV9 and TRBJ1-3, with a weak D call TRBD1 (5 bases). The CDR3 covers 14 residues. Germline V gives CDR1 SGDLS, CDR2 YYNGEE. With 0 bases removed from V and 3 bases from J, the gap between germline ends came to 7 bases. In DNA form, the CDR3 reads TGTGCCAGCAGCGTAGGTAGGGGTGGAAACACCATATATTTT. It translates to CASSVGRGGNTIYF.

This clonotype is termed medium-sized (0.01 to 0.1%). The chain combines TRBV4-3 with TRBJ2-3, with TRBD2 as a possible D gene (7 bases). This CDR3 is 16 amino acids long. V lost 3 bases and J 1 base, leaving 14 bases between the germline ends. Germline V gene lookup returns CDR1 LGHNA and CDR2 YSLEER. The CDR3 DNA follows: TGCGCCAGCAGCCACTACCAGGGGAGGGGCACAGATACGCAGTATTTT. Translating it yields CASSHYQGRGTDTQYF.

By share, this clonotype counts as medium-sized. The rearrangement joins TRBV4-1 to TRBJ2-3; weak D call: TRBD2 (6 bases). Looked up from germline, CDR1 is MGHRA and CDR2 is YSYEKL. The CDR3 is made up of 15 amino acids. The V gene lost 1 base and the J gene lost 4 bases, with 12 bases spanning the gap. DNA of the CDR3: TGCGCCAGCAGCCAAGCTCGAGGAGGGGCAGATACGCAGTATTTT. Residues: CASSQARGGADTQYF.

This chain uses TRBV10-3 with TRBJ1-2, with 7 bases matching TRBD1. The V gene's germline CDR1 is ENHRY and CDR2 SYGVKD. With V trimmed by 7 bases and J by 2 bases, 1 base remained unmatched. The CDR3 sequence is 12 residues long. CDR3 loop: CAIMGQNYGYTF. CDR3 bases: TGTGCCATCATGGGACAGAACTATGGCTACACCTTC.

Within the sample, this clonotype is medium-sized (0.01 to 0.1%). V gene TRBV11-3 combines with J gene TRBJ2-5; TRBD1 might be the D (6 bases). CDR1 and CDR2 from the germline V gene are SGHNT and YENEEA. V was pared by 5 bases and J by 7 bases, with 20 bases between. The CDR3 extends over 15 amino acids. The CDR3 DNA follows: TGTGCCAGCAGCCCGTCCGGGACACAGAGAGTGACCCAGTACTTC. Protein sequence: CASSPSGTQRVTQYF.

The chain carries TRBV10-3 and TRBJ2-3, with 8 bases identical to TRBD2. The CDR3 sequence is 15 residues long. Germline-derived CDR1 and CDR2 are ENHRY and SYGVKD. V lost 2 bases to trimming and J lost 5 bases; unmatched junction nucleotides: 6. CDR3 sequence: CAISEPGTRGDTQYF. The CDR3 nucleotides read TGTGCCATCAGTGAGCCCGGGACTAGGGGAGATACGCAGTATTTT.

In this sample, this clonotype turned up once. The chain combines TRBV12-5 with TRBJ1-5; no definite D call. Germline CDR1 reads LGHNT; CDR2 reads FRNRAP. V shed 5 bases and J shed 4 bases, with 21 bases lying between them. This CDR3 has 17 amino acids. The CDR3 here is CASGPSLNVGRNQPQHF. The CDR3 coding sequence is TGTGCTAGTGGTCCCTCTTTAAACGTCGGACGGAATCAGCCCCAGCATTTT.

The rearrangement joins TRBV4-3 to TRBJ1-4; D is perhaps TRBD1 (6 bases). Trimming took off 4 bases at V and 5 bases at J, with 14 bases between the two ends. CDR1 LGHNA and CDR2 YSLEER come from the germline V gene. This CDR3 has 15 residues. The CDR3 nucleotides read TGCGCCAGCAGCCCCAGGGGCCGGATCAATGAAAAACTGTTTTTT. Translated: CASSPRGRINEKLFF.